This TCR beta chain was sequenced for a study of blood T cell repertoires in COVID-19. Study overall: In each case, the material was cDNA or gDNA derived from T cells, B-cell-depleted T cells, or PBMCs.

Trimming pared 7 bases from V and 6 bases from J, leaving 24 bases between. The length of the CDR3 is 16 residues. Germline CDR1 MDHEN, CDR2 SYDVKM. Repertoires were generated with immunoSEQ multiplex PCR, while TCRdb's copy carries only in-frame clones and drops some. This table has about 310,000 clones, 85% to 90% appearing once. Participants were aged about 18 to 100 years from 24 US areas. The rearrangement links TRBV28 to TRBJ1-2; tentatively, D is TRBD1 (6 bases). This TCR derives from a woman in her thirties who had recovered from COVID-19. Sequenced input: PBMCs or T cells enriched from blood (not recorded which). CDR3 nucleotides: TGTGCCAGCACCTTAAGGTTCACAGGGAACCGGGATGGCTACACCTTC. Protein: CASTLRFTGNRDGYTF.